The clone carrying this TCR beta chain has a handful of counts. Its antigen is undetermined. V lost 1 base to trimming and J lost 1 base, with 7 bases between them. Germline lookup yields CDR1 MGHRA and CDR2 YSYEKL. This CDR3 has 14 amino acids. The data belong to a study of T-cell memory formation after mild COVID-19. TCRdb re-called the 5' RACE reads with MiXCR, one entry per CDR3 protein. This table has under 200,000 distinct CDR3 sequences, around a third appearing once. Whole-study results and caveats: Contracting CD4+ clones sat mainly in CM and EM; CD8+ in EMRA. Certain responding clones were present in pre-infection memory, suggesting participation of cross-reactive memory.

The sample comprised PBMCs or a T cell subset sorted from them (not recorded which). The TCR was taken from an adult woman who had mild COVID-19 (a few samples of this study predate the infection). Cell type and time point are not known. This sequence joins TRBV4-1 and TRBJ1-1; D is unresolved. CDR3 DNA sequence: TGCGCCAGCAGCCAAGTTCCAGGGAACACTGAAGCTTTCTTT. Translating gives CASSQVPGNTEAFF.